This passage covers 3 T cell receptor beta chains from one sample sequenced in a study of lymphopenia after photon versus proton radiotherapy (dated by TCRdb to the late 2010s). Receptor amplification or capture employed the immunoSEQ multiplex PCR assay. TCRdb obtained this table from immuneACCESS and retained in-frame rearrangements with V and J assigned. These tables miss some clones; where compared with another copy, unresolved V genes account for less than half of the shortfall, and the remainder is unexplained. The sample records 68,000 or so clones, roughly 90% of which are singletons. The ten largest make up 2.5% to 3% of the sample. Sample: peripheral blood, taken from a patient treated with photon-based radiotherapy. These receptors all come from a woman in her sixties or seventies with pancreatic cancer.

The chain combines TRBV7-9 with TRBJ2-1; D call uncertain. The V end was cut by 0 bases, the J end by 4 bases, with 10 bases between. Per the germline V gene, CDR1 is SEHNR and CDR2 is FQNEAQ (reference sequence). The CDR3 length is 15 residues. Written as DNA, the CDR3 is TGTGCCAGCAGCTTAGCTGTCCGAGAATACAATGAGCAGTTCTTC. This codes for CASSLAVREYNEQFF.

The rearrangement joins TRBV19 to TRBJ2-7; possibly TRBD1 or TRBD2 for D (6 bases each). CDR3 length equals 15 residues. The V end was cut by 6 bases, the J end by 1 base, with 16 bases between. Germline-derived CDR1 and CDR2 are LNHDA and SQIVND (reference sequence). CDR3 in DNA: TGTGCCAGTAGCTTTGGGAGGACAGCTTCCTACGAGCAGTACTTC. Translating gives CASSFGRTASYEQYF.

The V call is TRBV7-2, the J call TRBJ1-1; D gene unclear. This CDR3 contains 14 residues. Trimming left V 5 bases short and J 0 bases short, with 10 bases between. Germline V gene lookup returns CDR1 SGHTA and CDR2 FQGNSA. Here the CDR3 reads CASSPTYMNTEAFF. The CDR3 DNA is TGTGCCAGCAGCCCGACGTATATGAACACTGAAGCTTTCTTT.